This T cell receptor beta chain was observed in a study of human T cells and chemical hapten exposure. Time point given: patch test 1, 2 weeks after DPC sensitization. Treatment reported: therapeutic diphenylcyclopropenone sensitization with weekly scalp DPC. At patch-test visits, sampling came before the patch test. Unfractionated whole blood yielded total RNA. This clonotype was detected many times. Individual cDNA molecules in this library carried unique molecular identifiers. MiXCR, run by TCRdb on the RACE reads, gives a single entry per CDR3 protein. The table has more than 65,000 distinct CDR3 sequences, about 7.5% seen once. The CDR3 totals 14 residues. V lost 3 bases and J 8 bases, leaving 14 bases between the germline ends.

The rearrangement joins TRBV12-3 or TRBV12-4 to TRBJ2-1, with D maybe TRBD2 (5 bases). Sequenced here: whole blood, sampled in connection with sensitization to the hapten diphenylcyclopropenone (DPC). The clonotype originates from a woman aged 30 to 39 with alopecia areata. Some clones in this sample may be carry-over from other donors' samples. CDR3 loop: CASSLSGISDEQFF. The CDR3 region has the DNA TGTGCCAGCAGTTTGTCGGGGATCAGCGATGAGCAGTTCTTC.